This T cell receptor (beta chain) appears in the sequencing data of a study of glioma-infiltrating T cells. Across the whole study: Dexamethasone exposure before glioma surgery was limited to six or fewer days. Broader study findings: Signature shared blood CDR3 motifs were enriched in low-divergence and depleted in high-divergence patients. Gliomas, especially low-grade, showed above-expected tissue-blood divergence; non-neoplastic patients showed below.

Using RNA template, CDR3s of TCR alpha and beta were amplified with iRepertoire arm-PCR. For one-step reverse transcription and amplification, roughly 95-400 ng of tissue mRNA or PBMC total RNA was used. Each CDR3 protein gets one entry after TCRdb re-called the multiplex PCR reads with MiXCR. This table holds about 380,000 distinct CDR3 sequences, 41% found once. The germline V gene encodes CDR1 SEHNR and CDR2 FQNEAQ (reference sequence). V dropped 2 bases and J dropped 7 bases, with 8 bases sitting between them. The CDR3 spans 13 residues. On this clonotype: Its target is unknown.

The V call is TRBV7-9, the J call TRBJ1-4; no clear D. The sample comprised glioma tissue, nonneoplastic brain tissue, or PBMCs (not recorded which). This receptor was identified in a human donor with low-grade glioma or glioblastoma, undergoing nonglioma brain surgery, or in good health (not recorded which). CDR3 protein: CASSLSPLEKLFF. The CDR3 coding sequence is TGTGCCAGCAGCTTATCACCGCTTGAAAAACTGTTTTTT. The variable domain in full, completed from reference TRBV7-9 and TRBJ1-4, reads DTGVSQNPRHKITKRGQNVTFRCDPISEHNRLYWYRQTLGQGPEFLTYFQNEAQLEKSRLLSDRFSAERPKGSFSTLEIQRTEQGDSAMYLCASSLSPLEKLFFGSGTQLSVL.